Included here is one T cell receptor beta chain sequence, with context. Germline-derived CDR1 and CDR2 are SEHNR and FQNEAQ (reference sequence). The CDR3 is 13 residues long. The V segment lost 5 bases and the J segment 8 bases; nucleotides outside the gene matches: 8. The data derive from a study of blood T cell repertoires in COVID-19. The repertoire was sequenced with immunoSEQ multiplex PCR; TCRdb's copy has only in-frame clones and lacks some. Of over 300,000 clones detected, almost 90% appear once; the ten largest clones hold about 6.5%. The chain joins TRBV7-9 to TRBJ1-2; TRBD1 agrees at 7 bases. The clonotype comes from a man aged 18 to 29 with active or convalescent COVID-19. Specimen: peripheral blood. DNA for the CDR3: TGTGCCAGCAGCCCGACGGCGACAGGGGGCTACACCTTC. Translation gives CASSPTATGGYTF.